The 26 T cell receptor beta chains in this list originate from one sample, sequenced in a study of blood T cell repertoires in COVID-19. Clones were read by immunoSEQ multiplex PCR, and TCRdb kept only the in-frame ones, dropping some. The profile covers roughly 120,000 clones, with roughly four fifths appearing a single time and 16% taken by the ten largest. The source material was peripheral blood. These receptors all stem from an older woman with acute or convalescent COVID-19.

This clone has just one count. In DNA, the CDR3 is TGTGCCAGCAGTTCGATCAGGGATCAGCCCCAGCATTTT. Amino acid sequence: CASSSIRDQPQHF. V and J are TRBV27 and TRBJ1-5, with D possibly TRBD1 on 5 matching bases. The length of the CDR3 is 13 residues. Looked up from germline, CDR1 is MNHEY and CDR2 is SMNVEV (reference sequence). V was cut by 4 bases and J by 5 bases, with 9 bases left in between.

This chain joins TRBV30 and TRBJ1-1; no definite D call. V shed 8 bases and J shed 0 bases, with 13 bases lying between them. The CDR3 is made up of 13 amino acids. Germline V gene data show CDR1 as GTSNPN and CDR2 as SVGIG (reference sequence). The DNA of the CDR3 is TGTGCCCTCTTCGCAGGTATGAACACTGAAGCTTTCTTT. Protein sequence: CALFAGMNTEAFF.

This chain uses TRBV14 with TRBJ2-1, with a tentative D call TRBD1 (6 bases). V dropped 1 base and J dropped 8 bases, with 15 bases sitting between them. Germline CDR1 is SGHDN and CDR2 is FVKESK. This CDR3 region has 15 residues. CDR3 loop: CASSQAVGALYEQFF. The CDR3 DNA sequence: TGTGCCAGCAGCCAAGCAGTGGGGGCTCTGTATGAGCAGTTCTTC.

The chain links TRBV9 to TRBJ1-6; D is unresolved. This CDR3 spans 14 amino acids. Germline V gene data show CDR1 as SGDLS and CDR2 as YYNGEE. The V end was cut by 3 bases, the J end by 5 bases, with 9 bases between. CDR3 amino acids: CASSAPGDNSPLHF. CDR3 sequence (DNA): TGTGCCAGCAGCGCTCCCGGGGATAATTCACCCCTCCACTTT.

The chain links TRBV15 to TRBJ2-1, with D possibly TRBD2 on 5 matching bases. The V gene's germline CDR1 is LNHNV and CDR2 YYDKDF (reference sequence). The CDR3 is made up of 15 amino acids. Trimming cost V 8 bases and J 0 bases, with 14 bases left between them. In DNA, the CDR3 is TGTGCCACCTCCATTCCAGCGGCCTCCTACAATGAGCAGTTCTTC. It translates to CATSIPAASYNEQFF. Combining the CDR3 with reference TRBV15 and TRBJ2-1 gives the whole variable domain DAMVIQNPRYQVTQFGKPVTLSCSQTLNHNVMYWYQQKSSQAPKLLFHYYDKDFNNEADTPDNFQSRRPNTSFCFLDIRSPGLGDTAMYLCATSIPAASYNEQFFGPGTRLTVL.

The chain joins TRBV24-1 to TRBJ2-7; a possible D gene is TRBD2 (6 bases). Looked up from germline, CDR1 is KGHDR and CDR2 is SFDVKD. This CDR3 is built from 15 residues. Deletions cut 4 bases from V and 2 bases from J, with 14 bases between. The CDR3 sequence: CATSEEGVAAYEQYF. In DNA form, the CDR3 reads TGTGCCACCAGTGAGGAAGGAGTAGCGGCCTACGAGCAGTACTTC.

This clone was counted between two and nine times. The J gene is TRBJ2-7, the V gene TRBV11-2, with 11 nucleotides matching TRBD1. J gave up 2 bases and V 3 bases, and 0 bases lay outside the gene matches. Germline V gene lookup returns CDR1 SGHAT and CDR2 FQNNGV. CDR3 length equals 14 residues. CDR3 amino acids: CASSLGQGAYEQYF. In DNA, the CDR3 is TGTGCCAGCAGCTTGGGACAGGGGGCCTACGAGCAGTACTTC.

The V call is TRBV3-1 (or the pseudogene TRBV3-2), the J call TRBJ2-7; no definite D call. CDR3 length: 11 amino acids. In germline, CDR1 is LGHDT, CDR2 YNNKEL (reference sequence). V gave up 1 base and J gave up 5 bases, with 3 bases separating them. CDR3 coding DNA: TGTGCCAGCAGCCAAGTTAACGAGCAGTACTTC. It is translated as CASSQVNEQYF.

This chain joins TRBV14 and TRBJ2-5; TRBD2 might be the D (5 bases). V lost 0 bases to trimming and J lost 5 bases, with 16 bases between them. Germline V gives CDR1 SGHDN, CDR2 FVKESK. CDR3 size: 16 residues. CDR3 bases: TGTGCCAGCAGCCAAGACACCGGGATCCGAGGGGAGACCCAGTACTTC. Protein: CASSQDTGIRGETQYF. Complete variable domain (other parts from reference TRBV14 and TRBJ2-5): EAGVTQFPSHSVIEKGQTVTLRCDPISGHDNLYWYRRVMGKEIKFLLHFVKESKQDESGMPNNRFLAERTGGTYSTLKVQPAELEDSGVYFCASSQDTGIRGETQYFGPGTRLLVL.

CDR3 nucleotide sequence: TGCAGCGTTGGCAGGGGGGCGCGGTACGGGGAGCTGTTTTTT. This sequence encodes CSVGRGARYGELFF. This chain links TRBV29-1 with TRBJ2-2; tentative D call: TRBD1 (7 bases). V lost 4 bases to trimming and J lost 7 bases, with 16 bases between them. Germline V lookup: CDR1 SQVTM, CDR2 ANQGSEA. The CDR3 runs to 14 residues.

The gene calls are TRBV9 and TRBJ2-7, with 7 bases aligning to TRBD1. The V segment lost 2 bases and the J segment 5 bases; nucleotides outside the gene matches: 10. CDR3 length: 15 residues. Per germline, CDR1 SGDLS and CDR2 YYNGEE. CDR3 nucleotides: TGTGCCAGCAGCGTTTGGGACAGCTCAGGAGACGAGCAGTACTTC. This encodes CASSVWDSSGDEQYF.

Here the CDR3 reads CAWSVGDTGELFF. CDR3 in DNA: TGTGCCTGGAGTGTAGGAGACACCGGGGAGCTGTTTTTT. The gene calls are TRBV30 and TRBJ2-2; D gene ambiguous. CDR1 and CDR2 from the germline V gene are GTSNPN and SVGIG (reference sequence). V gave up 0 bases and J gave up 3 bases, with 5 bases separating them. The CDR3 is 13 amino acids.

The chain links TRBV7-9 to TRBJ1-5; perhaps TRBD1 as D (6 bases). This CDR3 is 15 amino acids long. The V end lost 8 bases, the J end lost 5 bases, and 19 bases lay between the germline ends. Germline V gene sequence: CDR1 SEHNR, CDR2 FQNEAQ (reference sequence). DNA for the CDR3: TGTGCCAGCCAAGCAATAGGCAGGGGAGATCAGCCCCAGCATTTT. Protein: CASQAIGRGDQPQHF.

The chain is built from TRBV5-1 and TRBJ1-3, with D uncertain. Germline CDR1 reads SGHRS; CDR2 reads YFSETQ. The CDR3 is 14 residues long. V lost 0 bases to trimming and J lost 1 base, with 5 bases between them. The CDR3 is CASSLAGSGNTIYF. In DNA, the CDR3 is TGCGCCAGCAGCTTGGCGGGGTCTGGAAACACCATATATTTT.

This clone was counted between two and nine times. The genes are TRBV6-2 or TRBV6-3 and TRBJ1-2; 8 bases line up with TRBD1. CDR3 length equals 15 residues. Trimming at V came to 2 bases and at J to 3 bases, leaving 5 bases not matched to a gene. Germline V CDR1 and CDR2: MNHEY, SVGEGT. The CDR3 region has the DNA TGTGCCAGCAGTTACGACAGGGGCCGGTACTATGGCTACACCTTC. Amino acid sequence: CASSYDRGRYYGYTF.

This clone has more than one count but fewer than ten. The CDR3 sequence is CASSLADTGYYNEQFF. DNA for the CDR3: TGTGCCAGCAGCTTAGCCGATACAGGATACTACAATGAGCAGTTCTTC. The J gene is TRBJ2-1, the V gene TRBV7-6; perhaps TRBD1 as D (5 bases). CDR1 is SGHVS and CDR2 is FNYEAQ in the germline V gene. This CDR3 comprises 16 residues. V shed 0 bases and J shed 3 bases, with 12 bases lying between them.

This clone has only a few counts. The chain recombines TRBV6-5 with TRBJ1-2; D perhaps matches TRBD1 (6 bases). Trimming removed 10 bases at V and 8 bases at J, with 17 bases between. The germline V gene has CDR1 MNHEY and CDR2 SVGAGI. CDR3 size: 12 residues. The CDR3 sequence is CATARGMEGYTF. The CDR3 region has the DNA TGTGCCACGGCTAGGGGGATGGAGGGCTACACCTTC.

The chain links TRBV27 to TRBJ1-4, with 7 bases identical to TRBD1. From germline, CDR1 is MNHEY and CDR2 SMNVEV (reference sequence). V shed 6 bases and J 7 bases; nucleotides not matched to a gene: 11. The CDR3 has 15 residues. The CDR3 sequence is CASRPRQGPTEKLFF. CDR3 coding DNA: TGTGCCAGCAGACCACGACAGGGCCCTACTGAAAAACTGTTTTTT.

The chain has TRBV28 and TRBJ2-3, with D tentatively TRBD2 (6 bases). Per the germline V gene, CDR1 is MDHEN and CDR2 is SYDVKM. V was clipped by 9 bases and J by 2 bases, with 15 bases between them. The CDR3 consists of 14 residues. The CDR3 region is CASEGGGVTDTQYF. The CDR3 DNA reads as TGTGCCAGTGAGGGAGGAGGAGTCACAGATACGCAGTATTTT.

This chain uses TRBV2 with TRBJ1-2; D not certain. CDR3 size: 12 residues. Looked up from germline, CDR1 is SNHLY and CDR2 is FYNNEI. Between the trimmed V and J ends, which lost 8 bases and 8 bases, there was a span of 15 bases. CDR3 amino acids: CASSGDPGGYTF. The CDR3 nucleotides are TGTGCCAGCTCCGGCGACCCGGGAGGCTACACCTTC.

V and J are TRBV27 and TRBJ1-2, with TRBD1 as a possible D gene (6 bases). The V gene's germline CDR1 is MNHEY and CDR2 SMNVEV (reference sequence). The V and J ends lost 7 bases and 7 bases respectively, with 16 bases between them. The CDR3 runs 13 residues. The CDR3 reads CASTRTEGGGYTF. CDR3 coding DNA: TGTGCCAGCACCCGGACCGAAGGGGGTGGCTACACCTTC.

The V and J genes are TRBV19 and TRBJ1-2; perhaps TRBD1 as D (5 bases). Germline V CDR1 and CDR2: LNHDA, SQIVND (reference sequence). Trimming took off 5 bases at V and 2 bases at J, with 12 bases between the two ends. This CDR3 comprises 14 residues. Here the CDR3 reads CASSLAGPNYGYTF. In DNA, the CDR3 is TGTGCCAGTAGTTTGGCGGGGCCAAACTATGGCTACACCTTC.

This clone showed up just once. The sample holds other DNA sequences that translate to the same CDR3. The genes are TRBV23-1 and TRBJ2-7; 11 bases line up with TRBD1. TRBV23-1 is treated as an ORF (open reading frame) with a function not yet certain. CDR3 length equals 13 residues. V shed 11 bases and J 10 bases; nucleotides not matched to a gene: 13. In DNA form, the CDR3 reads TGCGCCGGTCGTCCGGGACAGGGGGTCGAACAGTACTTC. Its translation is CAGRPGQGVEQYF.

The rearrangement uses TRBV19 and TRBJ1-2; 8 bases map to TRBD1. The germline CDR1 and CDR2 sequences are LNHDA and SQIVND (reference sequence). The V gene end was trimmed by 4 bases and the J gene end by 3 bases; junction bases not matched to a gene: 10. This CDR3 has 16 residues. In nucleotides, the CDR3 is TGTGCCAGTAGTACTATGGGACAGGTCCAACACTATGGCTACACCTTC. Its protein is CASSTMGQVQHYGYTF.

The chain has TRBV24-1 and TRBJ2-5, with D hard to call. This CDR3 comprises 15 residues. Trimming shortened V by 0 bases and J by 0 bases, and 7 bases separated the two germline ends. The germline V gene encodes CDR1 KGHDR and CDR2 SFDVKD. The CDR3 sequence: CATSDLTDNQETQYF. CDR3 sequence (DNA): TGTGCCACCAGTGATTTGACTGACAACCAAGAGACCCAGTACTTC.

The chain has TRBV7-2 and TRBJ2-7; 8 nucleotides align to TRBD1. V lost 3 bases and J lost 2; bases outside the gene matches: 6. CDR3 length equals 15 residues. The germline CDR1 and CDR2 sequences are SGHTA and FQGNSA. The CDR3 protein is CASSLRTGTAYEQYF. The CDR3 region has the DNA TGTGCCAGCAGCTTGAGGACAGGGACGGCCTACGAGCAGTACTTC.